Listed here are 16 T cell receptor beta chains from one sample, sequenced in a study of shared clonotypes between healthy human individuals. This table comes from immunoSEQ multiplex PCR, and its TCRdb copy is limited to in-frame clones, with some not included. The sample contains about 710,000 clones, just under 75% of which appear only once. Input material: memory CD4+ T cells sorted from blood. Stated subset: CD45RA-negative fraction. The receptors originated from a woman aged 25 to 39 in good health.

The rearrangement links TRBV21-1 to TRBJ2-7; TRBD2 was called by the table and not checked on the DNA. TRBV21-1 is a documented pseudogene. This CDR3 region has 15 residues. The CDR3 loop is CASSQGFQRAYEQYF. DNA of the CDR3: TGTGCCAGCAGCCAAGGGTTCCAGCGGGCCTACGAGCAGTACTTC.

This clone was seen only a few times. The chain carries TRBV5-4 and TRBJ2-2, with 7 bases lining up with TRBD1. Germline CDR1 SGHNT, CDR2 YYREEE (reference sequence). With 1 base clipped from V and 4 bases from J, the junction kept 4 bases outside the gene matches. The CDR3 sequence is 15 residues long. As DNA, the CDR3 is TGTGCCAGCAGCTTGCTACAGGGGAGCACCGGGGAGCTGTTTTTT. Translated, it gives CASSLLQGSTGELFF.

J is TRBJ2-3 and V is TRBV2, with D possibly TRBD2 on 6 matching bases. From germline, CDR1 is SNHLY and CDR2 FYNNEI. This CDR3 spans 14 amino acids. The germline V and J ends were trimmed by 8 bases and 5 bases, with 17 bases remaining between them. CDR3 in DNA: TGTGCCAGCGCGGTCGGGGGTGGGGGAGATACGCAGTATTTT. Its translation: CASAVGGGGDTQYF.

A few counts support this clone. The V call is TRBV28, the J call TRBJ1-2; D remains unclear. Looked up from germline, CDR1 is MDHEN and CDR2 is SYDVKM. The length of the CDR3 is 12 residues. With 3 bases removed from V and 7 bases from J, the gap between germline ends came to 9 bases. The DNA for the CDR3 is TGTGCCAGCAGTTTCGGGGATTTTGGCTACACCTTC. Amino acids: CASSFGDFGYTF.

The rearrangement uses TRBV30 and TRBJ2-1; 8 bases agree with TRBD2. In germline, CDR1 is GTSNPN, CDR2 SVGIG (reference sequence). V lost 3 bases and J lost 4; bases outside the gene matches: 5. The CDR3 loop spans 14 amino acids. CDR3 coding DNA: TGTGCCTGGAGGGGCCGGGAGGGTTACAATGAGCAGTTCTTC. Its protein is CAWRGREGYNEQFF.

The genes are TRBV28 and TRBJ1-4; 7 bases match TRBD1. The germline CDR1 and CDR2 sequences are MDHEN and SYDVKM. V shed 6 bases, J shed 8 bases, and the junction held 9 bases outside the gene matches. The CDR3 runs 14 residues. CDR3 amino acids: CASRVQGIREKLFF. CDR3 nucleotides: TGTGCCAGCAGGGTACAGGGGATTAGAGAAAAACTGTTTTTT.

This clone showed up just a few times. V and J are TRBV27 and TRBJ1-1, with D perhaps matching TRBD1 (6 bases). Germline V gives CDR1 MNHEY, CDR2 SMNVEV (reference sequence). The CDR3 covers 14 residues. V lost 6 bases, J lost 4 bases, and 15 bases lay in between. The CDR3 is CASSKAGVLTEAFF. In DNA, the CDR3 is TGTGCCAGCAGCAAAGCAGGGGTCCTCACTGAAGCTTTCTTT.

This chain uses TRBV6-5 with TRBJ2-1, with TRBD2 matching 7 bases. J was trimmed by 6 bases and V by 2 bases; bases with no gene match: 7. Germline V gene sequence: CDR1 MNHEY, CDR2 SVGAGI. The CDR3 has 15 amino acids. This CDR3 is CASSYHREAGNEQFF. The CDR3 nucleotides read TGTGCCAGCAGTTACCACCGGGAGGCAGGCAATGAGCAGTTCTTC.

The chain uses TRBV6-5 and TRBJ2-7, with 13 bases that match TRBD2. CDR3 length equals 15 residues. V lost 0 bases, J lost 6 bases, and 2 bases stayed unmatched. Germline V gene sequence: CDR1 MNHEY, CDR2 SVGAGI. CDR3: CASSYSTSGRSEQYF. CDR3 in DNA: TGTGCCAGCAGTTACTCGACTAGCGGGAGGAGCGAGCAGTACTTC.

The table lists this clone with a few counts. The chain recombines TRBV28 with TRBJ2-2, with D tentatively TRBD2 (6 bases). CDR1 and CDR2 (germline): MDHEN, SYDVKM. The CDR3 has 14 residues. The ends were cut back, 1 base at V and 9 bases at J, with 12 bases in the middle. CDR3 amino acids: CASSLFGGNRELFF. The CDR3 nucleotides are TGTGCCAGCAGTTTATTTGGAGGGAACCGGGAGCTGTTTTTT.

The genes are TRBV11-2 and TRBJ2-7; D remains ambiguous. The CDR3 has 14 residues. The germline CDR1 and CDR2 sequences are SGHAT and FQNNGV. The germline V and J ends were trimmed by 7 bases and 3 bases, with 16 bases remaining between them. The CDR3, as DNA: TGTGCCAGCACCCGGAACCGAAACGTCTACGAGCAGTACTTC. The encoded protein is CASTRNRNVYEQYF.

The gene calls are TRBV7-8 and TRBJ2-1, with 7 positions matching TRBD2. Per germline, CDR1 SGHVS and CDR2 FQNEAQ. The CDR3 is 16 residues long. V was pared by 5 bases and J by 5 bases, with 12 bases of the junction left unmatched. The CDR3 bases are TGTGCCAGCAGCCCAAGTGGGCTAGCGGCTGACAATGAGCAGTTCTTC. Encoded protein: CASSPSGLAADNEQFF.

This clone was recorded a few times. The genes are TRBV11-2 and TRBJ2-1; TRBD2 matches at 7 bases. CDR3 length equals 15 residues. Germline lookup yields CDR1 SGHAT and CDR2 FQNNGV. V trimming: 2 bases; J trimming: 7 bases; junction bases outside the gene matches: 8. CDR3 DNA: TGTGCCAGCAGCTTATTATTGGGGGAGGGAAATGAGCAGTTCTTC. It is translated as CASSLLLGEGNEQFF.

This clone appeared a single time. The CDR3 sequence is CASSSSRDRGPHEQYF. In DNA form, the CDR3 reads TGCGCCAGCAGCTCGTCCCGGGACAGGGGGCCCCACGAGCAGTACTTC. The V and J genes are TRBV5-1 and TRBJ2-7; 12 bases line up with TRBD1. CDR3 size: 16 residues. The V segment lost 3 bases and the J segment 5 bases; nucleotides outside the gene matches: 9. Germline-derived CDR1 and CDR2 are SGHRS and YFSETQ.

The chain employs TRBV30 and TRBJ1-2, with 8 positions matching TRBD1. V shed 1 base and J 7 bases; nucleotides not matched to a gene: 5. The CDR3 extends over 13 amino acids. Germline CDR1 and CDR2: GTSNPN and SVGIG (reference sequence). CDR3 DNA: TGTGCCTGGAGTGCAGGGGGCGTTAGTGGCTACACCTTC. It yields the protein CAWSAGGVSGYTF.

The rearrangement uses TRBV28 and TRBJ2-7; no reliable D call. V dropped 2 bases and J dropped 2 bases, with 10 bases sitting between them. This CDR3 has 14 amino acids. Germline V gene data show CDR1 as MDHEN and CDR2 as SYDVKM. The CDR3 is CASSLRLPPYEQYF. The DNA of the CDR3 is TGTGCCAGCAGTTTAAGACTTCCTCCCTACGAGCAGTACTTC.